Listed below are T cell receptor beta chains from one sample, sequenced in a study of T cell responses to AZD1222 COVID-19 vaccine. Measured with immunoSEQ multiplex PCR; TCRdb has only the in-frame clones, and not every one. The sample lists about 100,000 clones; approximately 87% were seen once. This specimen consisted of peripheral blood, obtained on day 0 of AZD1222 vaccination. These receptors came from an adult in good health. The CDR3 runs from the conserved cysteine through the conserved F or W. The order of the fields is V gene, clone size, J gene, D gene, CDR3 length, CDR3 protein, CDR3 DNA. A D gene is named only where the DNA matches it firmly. The size of a clone is reported for some rows only, either as once, few or many, or as a class for expanded clones.

v_call: TRBV7-3
clone_size: .
j_call: TRBJ1-1
d_call: .
cdr3_length: 13
cdr3_aa: CASSARSDTEAFF
cdr3_nt: TGTGCCAGCAGCGCCAGGTCGGACACTGAAGCTTTCTTT

v_call: TRBV6-1
clone_size: .
j_call: TRBJ2-1
d_call: .
cdr3_length: 14
cdr3_aa: CASSEGAYYNEQFF
cdr3_nt: TGTGCCAGCAGTGAAGGGGCTTATTACAATGAGCAGTTCTTC

v_call: TRBV21-1
clone_size: .
j_call: TRBJ1-2
d_call: .
cdr3_length: 16
cdr3_aa: CASSTYGQGDNYGYTF
cdr3_nt: TGTGCCAGCAGCACCTACGGACAGGGCGATAACTATGGCTACACCTTC

v_call: TRBV28
clone_size: .
j_call: TRBJ2-7
d_call: TRBD1
cdr3_length: 13
cdr3_aa: CASSRPGGYEQYF
cdr3_nt: TGTGCCAGCAGCCGCCCAGGGGGCTACGAGCAGTACTTC

v_call: TRBV28
clone_size: .
j_call: TRBJ1-2
d_call: TRBD1
cdr3_length: 15
cdr3_aa: CASSLEDRVNYGYTF
cdr3_nt: TGTGCCAGCAGTTTAGAGGACAGGGTTAACTATGGCTACACCTTC

v_call: TRBV6-1
clone_size: .
j_call: TRBJ1-3
d_call: .
cdr3_length: 16
cdr3_aa: CASSEAGGTTGNTIYF
cdr3_nt: TGTGCCAGCAGTGAAGCGGGGGGGACGACTGGAAACACCATATATTTT

v_call: TRBV4-3
clone_size: .
j_call: TRBJ1-1
d_call: .
cdr3_length: 13
cdr3_aa: CASSQDFDTEAFF
cdr3_nt: TGCGCCAGCAGCCAAGATTTCGACACTGAAGCTTTCTTT

v_call: TRBV7-6
clone_size: once
j_call: TRBJ2-2
d_call: TRBD2
cdr3_length: 15
cdr3_aa: CASSRLAANTGELFF
cdr3_nt: TGTGCCAGCAGCCGCCTAGCGGCGAACACCGGGGAGCTGTTTTTT

v_call: TRBV18
clone_size: .
j_call: TRBJ2-2
d_call: TRBD1
cdr3_length: 18
cdr3_aa: CASSPLGQGSALTGELFF
cdr3_nt: TGTGCCAGCTCACCACTAGGACAGGGTTCCGCCTTGACCGGGGAGCTGTTTTTT

v_call: TRBV15
clone_size: .
j_call: TRBJ2-1
d_call: TRBD2
cdr3_length: 15
cdr3_aa: CATSSWTSGLDEQFF
cdr3_nt: TGTGCCACCAGCAGTTGGACTAGCGGGCTCGATGAGCAGTTCTTC

v_call: TRBV5-1
clone_size: .
j_call: TRBJ1-1
d_call: .
cdr3_length: 16
cdr3_aa: CASSLEVGELNTEAFF
cdr3_nt: TGCGCCAGCAGCTTGGAGGTTGGAGAATTGAACACTGAAGCTTTCTTT

v_call: TRBV6-6
clone_size: .
j_call: TRBJ2-3
d_call: TRBD2
cdr3_length: 15
cdr3_aa: CASSYGRGSTDTQYF
cdr3_nt: TGTGCCAGCAGTTACGGGCGGGGGAGCACAGATACGCAGTATTTT

v_call: TRBV18
clone_size: .
j_call: TRBJ2-7
d_call: .
cdr3_length: 14
cdr3_aa: CASALDSQGNEQYF
cdr3_nt: TGTGCCAGCGCTTTGGACAGTCAGGGTAACGAGCAGTACTTC

v_call: TRBV21-1
clone_size: .
j_call: TRBJ1-2
d_call: .
cdr3_length: 15
cdr3_aa: CASSKAEGYYYGYTF
cdr3_nt: TGTGCCAGCAGCAAAGCAGAGGGCTACTACTATGGCTACACCTTC

v_call: TRBV7-2
clone_size: .
j_call: TRBJ1-5
d_call: .
cdr3_length: 15
cdr3_aa: CASSSGTSDHQPQHF
cdr3_nt: TGTGCCAGCAGCTCCGGGACTTCTGACCATCAGCCCCAGCATTTT

v_call: TRBV5-1
clone_size: .
j_call: TRBJ2-7
d_call: .
cdr3_length: 14
cdr3_aa: CASSRGVSSYEQYF
cdr3_nt: TGCGCCAGCAGTCGAGGGGTTTCCTCCTACGAGCAGTACTTC

v_call: TRBV27
clone_size: once
j_call: TRBJ2-1
d_call: .
cdr3_length: 10
cdr3_aa: CASMGTKQFF
cdr3_nt: TGTGCCAGCATGGGGACGAAGCAGTTCTTC

v_call: TRBV20-1
clone_size: .
j_call: TRBJ1-5
d_call: .
cdr3_length: 16
cdr3_aa: CSASSQGNPSNQPQHF
cdr3_nt: TGCAGTGCTAGTTCGCAGGGGAATCCTAGCAATCAGCCCCAGCATTTT

v_call: TRBV4-2
clone_size: few
j_call: TRBJ1-3
d_call: .
cdr3_length: 16
cdr3_aa: CASSQDQQGLGNTIYF
cdr3_nt: TGTGCCAGCAGCCAAGATCAGCAGGGGCTGGGAAACACCATATATTTT

v_call: TRBV2
clone_size: .
j_call: TRBJ1-2
d_call: .
cdr3_length: 14
cdr3_aa: CASSEGQGARGYTF
cdr3_nt: TGTGCCAGCAGTGAAGGTCAGGGTGCGCGTGGCTACACCTTC

v_call: TRBV7-9
clone_size: .
j_call: TRBJ2-1
d_call: TRBD1
cdr3_length: 15
cdr3_aa: CASSGPGTDYNEQFF
cdr3_nt: TGTGCCAGCAGTGGACCCGGGACAGACTACAATGAGCAGTTCTTC

v_call: TRBV3-1/TRBV3-2
clone_size: .
j_call: TRBJ2-7
d_call: TRBD2
cdr3_length: 15
cdr3_aa: CASSRTSGASGEQYF
cdr3_nt: TGTGCCAGCAGCCGGACTAGCGGGGCCTCTGGTGAGCAGTACTTC

v_call: TRBV2
clone_size: .
j_call: TRBJ1-5
d_call: .
cdr3_length: 13
cdr3_aa: CASRASADQPQHF
cdr3_nt: TGTGCCAGCAGGGCGTCAGCCGATCAGCCCCAGCATTTT

v_call: TRBV5-8
clone_size: .
j_call: TRBJ2-3
d_call: TRBD2
cdr3_length: 16
cdr3_aa: CASSLFRGEVTDTQYF
cdr3_nt: TGTGCCAGCAGCTTGTTTCGGGGGGAGGTCACAGATACGCAGTATTTT

v_call: TRBV6-5
clone_size: .
j_call: TRBJ1-3
d_call: .
cdr3_length: 14
cdr3_aa: CASSYGGQGNTIYF
cdr3_nt: TGTGCCAGCAGTTACGGGGGGCAGGGAAACACCATATATTTT

v_call: TRBV12-3/TRBV12-4
clone_size: .
j_call: TRBJ1-1
d_call: .
cdr3_length: 13
cdr3_aa: CASSTGAYTEAFF
cdr3_nt: TGTGCCAGCAGCACCGGAGCGTACACTGAAGCTTTCTTT

v_call: TRBV3-1/TRBV3-2
clone_size: .
j_call: TRBJ2-1
d_call: TRBD2
cdr3_length: 17
cdr3_aa: CASSPGLAGASYNEQFF
cdr3_nt: TGTGCCAGCAGCCCCGGACTAGCGGGTGCCTCCTACAATGAGCAGTTCTTC